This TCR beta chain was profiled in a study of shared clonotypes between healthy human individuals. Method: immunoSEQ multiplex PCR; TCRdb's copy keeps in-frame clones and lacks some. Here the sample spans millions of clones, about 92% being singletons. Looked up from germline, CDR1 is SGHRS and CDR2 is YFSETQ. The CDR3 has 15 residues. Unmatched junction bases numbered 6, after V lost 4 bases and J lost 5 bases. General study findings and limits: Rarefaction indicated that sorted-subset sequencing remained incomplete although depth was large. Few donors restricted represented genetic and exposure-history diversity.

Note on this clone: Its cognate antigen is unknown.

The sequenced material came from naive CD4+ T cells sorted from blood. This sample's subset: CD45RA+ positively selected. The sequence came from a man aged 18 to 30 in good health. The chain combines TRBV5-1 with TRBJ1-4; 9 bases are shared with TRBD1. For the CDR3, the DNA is TGCGCCAGCAGCCCCCTGACAGGGGGAAATGAAAAACTGTTTTTT. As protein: CASSPLTGGNEKLFF.